One and the same sample provided the 10 T cell receptor beta chains below, sequenced in a study of naive and memory T cell subsets. Amplification of ligated cDNA took four PCR rounds with SP2 and nested alpha and beta constant primers. TCRdb used MiXCR to reprocess the 5' RACE reads, holding one entry per CDR3 protein. The sample consists of approximately 49,000 distinct CDR3 sequences, approximately 4.8% of them appearing once. An oligonucleotide containing a UMI was ligated to the 3' end of TCR cDNA. All receptors come from a female donor in good health.

There are a few counts of this clonotype. DNA of the CDR3: TGTGCCAGCAGAGGTGCGGGCGGGATCTACGAGCAGTACTTC. Translating it yields CASRGAGGIYEQYF. The chain combines TRBV28 with TRBJ2-7, with D possibly TRBD2 on 6 matching bases. The CDR3 loop spans 14 amino acids. V shed 6 bases and J shed 3 bases, with 15 bases lying between them. Germline values: CDR1 MDHEN, CDR2 SYDVKM.

The table lists this clonotype with many counts. This rearrangement joins TRBV9 to TRBJ2-4, with 11 nucleotides matching TRBD2. The CDR3 covers 14 residues. The germline CDR1 and CDR2 sequences are SGDLS and YYNGEE. The V gene end was trimmed by 0 bases and the J gene end by 8 bases; junction bases not matched to a gene: 1. Here the CDR3 DNA reads TGTGCCAGCAGCGTAGCGGGACTAGCGGACATTCAGTACTTC. Its protein is CASSVAGLADIQYF. The entire variable domain, with the rest obtained from reference TRBV9 and TRBJ2-4, is as follows: DSGVTQTPKHLITATGQRVTLRCSPRSGDLSVYWYQQSLDQGLQFLIQYYNGEERAKGNILERFSAQQFPDLHSELNLSSLELGDSALYFCASSVAGLADIQYFGAGTRLSVL.

Details on this clonotype: It may be a read error: a sequence one base away is much more abundant. The V call is TRBV20-1, the J call TRBJ2-1; 11 bases fit TRBD2. The J call may be incorrect, as the DNA end agrees better with TRBJ2-7. Looked up from germline, CDR1 is DFQATT and CDR2 is SNEGSKA (reference sequence). The CDR3 sequence is 20 residues long. The CDR3, as DNA: TGCAGTGCTAGAGATTTCGTCACTAGCGGGAGCCCTAGCTCCTACAATGAGCAGTACTTC. It is translated as CSARDFVTSGSPSSYNEQYF.

Many counts were recorded for this clonotype. This chain joins TRBV9 and TRBJ2-2; D not certain. CDR1 SGDLS and CDR2 YYNGEE come from the germline V gene. V was shortened by 3 bases and J by 5 bases, with 8 bases between the two germline ends. The CDR3 is made up of 13 amino acids. This chain's CDR3 is CASSASSTGELFF. In DNA, the CDR3 is TGTGCCAGCAGCGCGTCGAGTACCGGGGAGCTGTTTTTT.

This clonotype was counted only a few times. The V call is TRBV7-2, the J call TRBJ2-7; D uncertain. Trimming pared 5 bases from V and 3 bases from J, leaving 11 bases between. The V gene's germline CDR1 is SGHTA and CDR2 FQGNSA. The CDR3 runs to 13 residues. In nucleotides, the CDR3 is TGTGCCAGCAGCATTGGACCAGGCTACGAGCAGTACTTC. Its protein is CASSIGPGYEQYF.

This clonotype showed up many times. The genes are TRBV5-1 and TRBJ2-5; D could derive from TRBD1 or TRBD2 (6 bases each). Trimming took 2 bases from V and 4 from J, leaving 12 bases between them. This CDR3 comprises 14 residues. Germline-derived CDR1 and CDR2 are SGHRS and YFSETQ. This CDR3 is CASSFAGGRETQYF. In nucleotides, the CDR3 is TGCGCCAGCAGCTTTGCTGGGGGGCGAGAGACCCAGTACTTC.

This clonotype was counted at least ten times. The chain has TRBV5-1 and TRBJ2-1, with D hard to call. Between the trimmed V and J ends, which lost 3 bases and 6 bases, there was a span of 7 bases. Germline V gives CDR1 SGHRS, CDR2 YFSETQ. CDR3 size: 12 residues. CDR3 protein: CASSYASNEQFF. CDR3 nucleotide sequence: TGCGCCAGCAGCTATGCAAGCAATGAGCAGTTCTTC.

This clonotype was observed many times. This sequence joins TRBV4-3 and TRBJ2-1; D is unclear. The ends were cut back, 3 bases at V and 9 bases at J, with 12 bases in the middle. Germline V gene lookup returns CDR1 LGHNA and CDR2 YSLEER. The CDR3 extends over 13 amino acids. DNA for the CDR3: TGCGCCAGCAGCCACGACCAGTCCGGTGAGCAGTTCTTC. Translating it yields CASSHDQSGEQFF.

This clonotype was recorded many times. J is TRBJ1-6 and V is TRBV7-2; 10 bases fit TRBD1. The CDR3 spans 15 residues. Losses at the gene ends were 2 bases for V and 10 bases for J; bases not matched to a gene: 5. The germline V gene encodes CDR1 SGHTA and CDR2 FQGNSA. CDR3 residues: CASSLLRDRGSPLHF. CDR3 bases: TGTGCCAGCAGCTTACTCCGGGACAGGGGATCACCCCTCCACTTT.

This clonotype showed up many times. This chain links TRBV13 with TRBJ1-4, with 7 bases lining up with TRBD1. V was clipped by 5 bases and J by 8 bases; unmatched bases: 11. This CDR3 region has 15 residues. The germline gives CDR1 PRHDT, CDR2 FYEKMQ (reference sequence). CDR3 residues: CASSARQGEKEKLFF. In nucleotides, the CDR3 is TGTGCCAGCAGCGCCAGACAGGGAGAGAAAGAAAAACTGTTTTTT.